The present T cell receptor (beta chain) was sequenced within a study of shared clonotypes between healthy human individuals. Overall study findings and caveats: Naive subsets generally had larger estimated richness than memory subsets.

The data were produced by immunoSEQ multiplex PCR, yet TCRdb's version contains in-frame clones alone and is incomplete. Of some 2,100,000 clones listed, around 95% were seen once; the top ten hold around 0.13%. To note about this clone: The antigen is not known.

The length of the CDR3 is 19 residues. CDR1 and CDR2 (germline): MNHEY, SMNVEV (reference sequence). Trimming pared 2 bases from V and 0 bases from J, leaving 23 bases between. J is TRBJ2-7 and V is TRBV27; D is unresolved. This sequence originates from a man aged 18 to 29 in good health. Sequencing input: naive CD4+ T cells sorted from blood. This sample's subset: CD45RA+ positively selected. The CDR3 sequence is CASSLGPSTHASSSYEQYF. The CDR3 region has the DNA TGTGCCAGCAGTTTAGGCCCCTCTACCCATGCTTCTAGCTCCTACGAGCAGTACTTC.